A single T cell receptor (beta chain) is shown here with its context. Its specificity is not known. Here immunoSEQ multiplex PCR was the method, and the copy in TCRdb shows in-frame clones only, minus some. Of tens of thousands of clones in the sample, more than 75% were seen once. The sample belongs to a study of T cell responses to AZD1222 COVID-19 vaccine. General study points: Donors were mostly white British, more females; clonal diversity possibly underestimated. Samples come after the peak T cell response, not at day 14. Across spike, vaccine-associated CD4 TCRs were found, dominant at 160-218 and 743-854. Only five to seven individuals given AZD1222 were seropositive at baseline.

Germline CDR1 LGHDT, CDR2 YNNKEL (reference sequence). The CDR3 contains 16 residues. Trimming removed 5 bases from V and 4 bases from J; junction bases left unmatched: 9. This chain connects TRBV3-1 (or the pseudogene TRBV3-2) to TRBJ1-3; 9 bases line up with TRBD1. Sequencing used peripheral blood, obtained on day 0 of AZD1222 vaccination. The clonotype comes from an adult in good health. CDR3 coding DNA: TGTGCCAGCAGCGGTTACAGGGGGCTTGGAGGAAACACCATATATTTT. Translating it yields CASSGYRGLGGNTIYF.